The entry below describes one TCR beta chain. Libraries were prepared by immunoSEQ multiplex PCR; TCRdb keeps only in-frame clonotypes and omits some of them. Among 45,000 to 55,000 clones listed, roughly 79% were seen once. This record belongs to a study of pediatric ulcerative colitis. Germline loops: CDR1 SGHNT, CDR2 YYREEE (reference sequence). There are 15 residues in the CDR3. V lost 4 bases and J 10 bases, leaving 21 bases between the germline ends. During colonoscopy, one to two rectal pinch biopsies were collected. The source is a girl aged 10-17 years with moderate ulcerative colitis. The sample was gut tissue. The chain couples TRBV5-4 to TRBJ2-1; D perhaps matches TRBD2 (6 bases). The CDR3 spells CASSQKRASHREQFF. For the CDR3, the DNA is TGTGCCAGCAGCCAGAAGCGGGCCTCCCATCGGGAGCAGTTCTTC.